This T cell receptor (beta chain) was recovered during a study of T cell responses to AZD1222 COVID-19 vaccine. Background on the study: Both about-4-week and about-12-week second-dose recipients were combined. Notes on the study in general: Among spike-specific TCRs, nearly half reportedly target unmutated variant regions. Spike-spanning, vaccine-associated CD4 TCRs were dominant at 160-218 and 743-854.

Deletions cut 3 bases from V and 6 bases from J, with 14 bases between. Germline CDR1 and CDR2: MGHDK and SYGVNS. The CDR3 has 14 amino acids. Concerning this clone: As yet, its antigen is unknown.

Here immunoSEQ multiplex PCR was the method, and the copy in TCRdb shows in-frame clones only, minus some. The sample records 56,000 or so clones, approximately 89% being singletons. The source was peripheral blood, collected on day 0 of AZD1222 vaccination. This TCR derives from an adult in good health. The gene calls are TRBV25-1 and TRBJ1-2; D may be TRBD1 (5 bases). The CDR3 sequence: CASSDVQGSHGYTF. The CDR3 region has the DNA TGTGCCAGCAGTGACGTTCAGGGAAGTCATGGCTACACCTTC.